These 20 T cell receptor beta chains were sequenced from one sample in a study of T-cell reconstitution after alpha-beta-depleted transplantation in children. For TCRbeta, the library was prepared with unique molecular identifiers. MiXCR, applied by TCRdb to the PCR reads, yields one record per CDR3 protein. The sample holds over 70,000 distinct CDR3 sequences, more than 7% seen once. The specimen comprised PBMCs from the stem cell graft donor, sampled from the stem cell graft. The origin of the receptors is a human donor who donated a stem cell graft to a child with congenital amegakaryocytic thrombocytopenia.

This clonotype was counted at least ten times. The rearrangement joins TRBV6-5 to TRBJ1-6, with unresolved D. Deletions cut 2 bases from V and 15 bases from J, with 11 bases between. Per germline, CDR1 MNHEY and CDR2 SVGAGI. The length of the CDR3 is 12 residues. CDR3 in DNA: TGTGCCAGCAGTTACGCTGCCGGGCACCTCCACTTT. It encodes CASSYAAGHLHF.

This clonotype was seen repeatedly, ten times or more. The J gene is TRBJ2-6, the V gene TRBV20-1; 9 nucleotides align to TRBD1. V shed 2 bases, J shed 0 bases, and the junction held 5 bases outside the gene matches. Per germline, CDR1 DFQATT and CDR2 SNEGSKA (reference sequence). The CDR3 is made up of 17 amino acids. The CDR3 nucleotides read TGCAGTGCTAGAAGGACAGGGGTGTTCTCTGGGGCCAACGTCCTGACTTTC. Amino acid sequence: CSARRTGVFSGANVLTF.

The chain is built from TRBV12-3 or TRBV12-4 and TRBJ2-7; TRBD2 is a possible D gene (6 bases). With 3 bases removed from V and 6 bases from J, the gap between germline ends came to 9 bases. There are 12 residues in the CDR3. CDR3 nucleotides: TGTGCCAGCAGTTTCTCGGGGGTCGAGCAGTACTTC. Translation gives CASSFSGVEQYF.

At least ten counts were recorded for this clonotype. The chain joins TRBV5-1 to TRBJ2-3; D gene uncertain. V shed 0 bases and J shed 1 base, with 6 bases lying between them. The CDR3 runs 14 residues. The germline V gene encodes CDR1 SGHRS and CDR2 YFSETQ. This chain's CDR3 is CASSLGAGTDTQYF. The DNA for the CDR3 is TGCGCCAGCAGCTTGGGGGCAGGCACAGATACGCAGTATTTT.

Only a few counts were recorded for this clonotype. The chain employs TRBV20-1 and TRBJ1-1; D is unresolved. CDR3 length equals 12 residues. Germline V gene sequence: CDR1 DFQATT, CDR2 SNEGSKA (reference sequence). The V and J ends lost 6 bases and 7 bases respectively, with 15 bases between them. The CDR3 sequence is CSATKGGREAFF. The CDR3 coding sequence is TGCAGTGCCACCAAAGGAGGGCGTGAAGCTTTCTTT.

V usage is TRBV7-8 and J usage is TRBJ2-7, with 7 bases matching TRBD2. V dropped 7 bases and J dropped 7; count of bases not matched to a gene: 10. Germline lookup yields CDR1 SGHVS and CDR2 FQNEAQ. There are 13 residues in the CDR3. CDR3 nucleotides: TGTGCCAGCAACCCTCGGGGGGTCGGTGAGCAGTACTTC. Translated: CASNPRGVGEQYF.

This clonotype showed up many times. J is TRBJ2-7 and V is TRBV6-5; D not resolved. CDR3 length equals 14 residues. Germline V lookup: CDR1 MNHEY, CDR2 SVGAGI. Trimming cost V 0 bases and J 0 bases, with 6 bases left between them. The CDR3 DNA sequence: TGTGCCAGCAGTTACTCTCGCAGCTCCTACGAGCAGTACTTC. As protein: CASSYSRSSYEQYF.

The sample holds many counts of this clonotype. The chain uses TRBV5-1 and TRBJ2-5; D is ambiguous. The CDR3 totals 13 residues. The germline gives CDR1 SGHRS, CDR2 YFSETQ. V lost 0 bases, J lost 3 bases, and 6 bases lay in between. The CDR3 here is CASSLDTKETQYF. In DNA form, the CDR3 reads TGCGCCAGCAGCTTGGACACCAAAGAGACCCAGTACTTC. The full variable domain, in which reference TRBV5-1 and TRBJ2-5 provide the parts outside the CDR3, is KAGVTQTPRYLIKTRGQQVTLSCSPISGHRSVSWYQQTPGQGLQFLFEYFSETQRNKGNFPGRFSGRQFSNSRSEMNVSTLELGDSALYLCASSLDTKETQYFGPGTRLLVL.

This clonotype showed up many times. The gene calls are TRBV28 and TRBJ2-1; D uncertain. The V end was cut by 4 bases, the J end by 4 bases, with 5 bases between. The germline V gene has CDR1 MDHEN and CDR2 SYDVKM. CDR3 length: 12 residues. The CDR3: CASSWEYNEQFF. CDR3 DNA sequence: TGTGCCAGCAGTTGGGAATACAATGAGCAGTTCTTC. Based on the CDR3 plus reference TRBV28 and TRBJ2-1, the full variable domain is DVKVTQSSRYLVKRTGEKVFLECVQDMDHENMFWYRQDPGLGLRLIYFSYDVKMKEKGDIPEGYSVSREKKERFSLILESASTNQTSMYLCASSWEYNEQFFGPGTRLTVL.

This clonotype was detected ten times or more. The J gene is TRBJ1-1, the V gene TRBV29-1; D is uncertain. CDR3 length: 11 amino acids. Germline V lookup: CDR1 SQVTM, CDR2 ANQGSEA. Trimming took 3 bases from V and 8 from J, leaving 10 bases between them. Here the CDR3 DNA reads TGCAGCGTTGAGAAGGACCTCGAAGCTTTCTTT. Its translation: CSVEKDLEAFF.

This clonotype was seen many times. The chain uses TRBV28 and TRBJ1-5; D might be TRBD1 (5 bases). Trimming took off 3 bases at V and 5 bases at J, with 11 bases between the two ends. Germline CDR1 MDHEN, CDR2 SYDVKM. The CDR3 has 14 amino acids. CDR3 coding DNA: TGTGCCAGCAGTTTGGGGCAGAAGGATCAGCCCCAGCATTTT. The encoded protein is CASSLGQKDQPQHF.

Only a few counts were recorded for this clonotype. This may be a read error: a much more frequent sequence differs by one nucleotide. The V call is TRBV20-1, the J call TRBJ1-5; D possibly corresponds to TRBD1 (6 bases). This CDR3 has 13 residues. V was cut by 6 bases and J by 4 bases, with 13 bases left in between. Germline CDR1 DFQATT, CDR2 SNEGSKA (reference sequence). CDR3 loop: CSAPRQENQPQHF. CDR3 in DNA: TGCAGTGCACCGCGACAGGAGAATCAGCCCCAGCATTTT.

This clonotype has at least ten counts. This chain links TRBV29-1 with TRBJ2-3; 10 positions agree with TRBD2. The V gene's germline CDR1 is SQVTM and CDR2 ANQGSEA. The CDR3 consists of 16 residues. V was clipped by 0 bases and J by 3 bases; unmatched bases: 6. Here the CDR3 reads CSVEDSSGSGTDTQYF. The CDR3 nucleotides read TGCAGCGTTGAAGATTCTAGCGGGAGTGGGACAGATACGCAGTATTTT.

This clonotype has ten or more counts. The J gene is TRBJ2-5, the V gene TRBV20-1; 11 bases align to TRBD2. CDR1 and CDR2 (germline): DFQATT, SNEGSKA (reference sequence). V dropped 2 bases and J dropped 5; count of bases not matched to a gene: 4. The CDR3 covers 14 residues. The CDR3: CSARLAGGSETQYF. The DNA of the CDR3 is TGCAGTGCTAGACTAGCGGGAGGTAGTGAGACCCAGTACTTC.

This clonotype was seen many times. The gene calls are TRBV27 and TRBJ1-2, with D possibly being TRBD1 (6 bases). V lost 8 bases to trimming and J lost 8 bases, with 18 bases between them. The V gene's germline CDR1 is MNHEY and CDR2 SMNVEV (reference sequence). The length of the CDR3 is 13 residues. CDR3 in amino acids: CASRRRGASGYTF. In DNA form, the CDR3 reads TGTGCCAGCCGTCGCCGGGGGGCGTCAGGCTACACCTTC.

The chain links TRBV30 to TRBJ1-4; D uncertain. The V gene lost 2 bases and the J gene lost 6 bases, with 10 bases spanning the gap. The CDR3 is made up of 13 amino acids. Germline CDR1 reads GTSNPN; CDR2 reads SVGIG (reference sequence). The CDR3 nucleotides are TGTGCCTGGAGTTTGGGGTTGGATGAAAAACTGTTTTTT. It encodes CAWSLGLDEKLFF.

This clonotype was counted at least ten times. This chain joins TRBV5-6 and TRBJ1-2; TRBD1 is a possible D gene (5 bases). V was shortened by 5 bases and J by 2 bases, with 10 bases between the two germline ends. Per the germline V gene, CDR1 is SGHDT and CDR2 is YYEEEE. CDR3 length: 13 residues. CDR3 nucleotides: TGTGCCAGCAGTTGGGGGGGGAACTATGGCTACACCTTC. Amino acids: CASSWGGNYGYTF.

This clonotype was seen repeatedly, ten times or more. The CDR3: CASSSLDTENTEAFF. The CDR3 DNA reads as TGCGCCAGCAGCTCCCTTGACACGGAGAACACTGAAGCTTTCTTT. The rearrangement links TRBV5-1 to TRBJ1-1; the D is unclear. This CDR3 is built from 15 residues. V gave up 3 bases and J gave up 1 base, with 13 bases separating them. Germline assignment: CDR1 SGHRS and CDR2 YFSETQ.

This clonotype occurred many times. The chain is built from TRBV20-1 and TRBJ2-1, with unresolved D. Germline V gene data show CDR1 as DFQATT and CDR2 as SNEGSKA (reference sequence). Trimming left V 5 bases short and J 10 bases short, with 21 bases between. The CDR3 is 14 residues long. The CDR3 DNA is TGCAGTGCTTCGCCCCCGGACGCTGAAGAAGAGCAGTTCTTC. As protein: CSASPPDAEEEQFF.

This clonotype has at least ten counts. One base away lies a much larger clone, so this may be a sequencing read error. The rearrangement joins TRBV6-6 to TRBJ2-7; D uncertain. Germline CDR1 is MNHNY and CDR2 is SVGAGI (reference sequence). The CDR3 runs to 11 residues. CDR3 nucleotide sequence: TGTGCCAGCAACAACGGACCGTGGGTTGTCTTC. It is translated as CASNNGPWVVF.